These T cell receptor beta chains were read from a single sample in a study of breast tumors, draining lymph nodes, adjacent tissues. TCRdb analysed the multiplex PCR reads with MiXCR anew, one entry per CDR3 protein. The sample has under 85,000 distinct CDR3 sequences; roughly a fifth are singletons. The sample comprised axillary lymph node tissue. All receptors derive from a female donor with breast cancer. Some clones in this sample may be carry-over from other donors' samples. The CDR3 runs from the conserved cysteine through the conserved F or W. The D gene is left open where the match is weak. A row's size may be missing; if present it is once, few, many or a size class.

size	V	D	J	CDR3	DNA
many	TRBV10-3	TRBD1	TRBJ1-2	CAISNTGDTYGYTF	TGTGCCATCAGTAATACAGGGGACACTTATGGCTACACCTTC
few	TRBV9	-	TRBJ1-5	CASSVATGGGPARNQPQHF	TGTGCCAGCAGCGTAGCTACGGGGGGGGGCCCGGCCAGGAATCAGCCCCAGCATTTT
many	TRBV12-3/TRBV12-4	-	TRBJ1-2	CASSHTGYSGYTF	TGTGCCAGCAGCCACACAGGTTACTCTGGCTACACCTTC
-	TRBV5-5	TRBD2	TRBJ2-2	CASNRLAGGPEGTGELFF	TGTGCCAGCAACAGACTAGCGGGAGGGCCTGAAGGCACCGGGGAGCTGTTTTTT
many	TRBV10-1	-	TRBJ2-5	CASSPGLTAQETQYF	TGCGCCAGCAGTCCCGGTTTGACAGCACAAGAGACCCAGTACTTC
few	TRBV28	-	TRBJ2-5	CASSFMAETQYF	TGTGCCAGCAGTTTCATGGCAGAGACCCAGTACTTC
-	TRBV20-1	-	TRBJ2-5	CSAQRMGGETQYF	TGCAGTGCACAGCGGATGGGCGGGGAGACCCAGTACTTC
many	TRBV24-1	-	TRBJ2-2	CATSDPGWNTGELFF	TGTGCCACCAGTGACCCCGGATGGAACACCGGGGAGCTGTTTTTT
many	TRBV20-1	-	TRBJ2-2	CSARERGPGLPNTGELFF	TGCAGTGCTAGAGAGAGAGGGCCCGGGCTCCCGAACACCGGGGAGCTGTTTTTT
many	TRBV20-1	-	TRBJ2-3	CSAPQARDTQYF	TGCAGTGCTCCCCAGGCCAGAGATACGCAGTATTTT
many	TRBV7-9	-	TRBJ2-2	CASSLGRDTGELFF	TGTGCCAGCAGCTTAGGAAGGGACACCGGGGAGCTGTTTTTT
-	TRBV7-9	-	TRBJ2-7	CAGSLDGGTGEQYF	TGTGCCGGCAGCTTAGACGGGGGAACCGGGGAGCAGTACTTC
-	TRBV18	-	TRBJ2-1	CASSPPGDNEQFF	TGTGCCAGCTCACCACCTGGGGACAATGAGCAGTTCTTC
many	TRBV20-1	TRBD2	TRBJ2-1	CSASERLAGVFEQFF	TGCAGTGCTTCTGAAAGACTAGCGGGAGTTTTTGAGCAGTTCTTC
many	TRBV5-1	-	TRBJ1-6	CASSLAGRSPLHF	TGCGCCAGCAGCTTGGCGGGGAGGTCACCCCTCCACTTT
many	TRBV7-9	TRBD1	TRBJ1-4	CASSLYWTGTNEKLFF	TGTGCCAGCAGCTTATATTGGACAGGGACTAATGAAAAACTGTTTTTT
many	TRBV3-1	TRBD2	TRBJ2-7	CASSQAGGSYSEQYF	TGTGCCAGCAGCCAAGCGGGAGGATCCTATAGCGAGCAGTACTTC
many	TRBV4-3	TRBD1	TRBJ2-7	CASSQETGTATYEQYF	TGCGCCAGCAGCCAAGAAACCGGGACAGCAACCTACGAGCAGTACTTC
many	TRBV20-1	-	TRBJ2-7	CSARDRDTYTYEQYF	TGCAGTGCTAGAGATCGGGACACATATACCTACGAGCAGTACTTC
few	TRBV4-3	-	TRBJ1-2	CASSQVRAQGSYGYTF	TGCGCCAGCAGCCAAGTTCGGGCACAGGGCTCCTATGGCTACACCTTC
-	TRBV10-1	-	TRBJ2-1	CASGGRGRRPRNEQFF	TGCGCCAGCGGTGGGAGAGGAAGAAGGCCACGGAATGAGCAGTTCTTC
many	TRBV7-2	-	TRBJ2-1	CASSLRQYAYNEQFF	TGTGCCAGCAGCTTAAGGCAGTACGCCTACAATGAGCAGTTCTTC
many	TRBV5-4	TRBD1	TRBJ1-5	CASSPGTGVQPQHF	TGTGCCAGCAGCCCCGGGACAGGGGTTCAGCCCCAGCATTTT
many	TRBV7-2	TRBD2	TRBJ2-2	CASSLGLAGGSTGELFF	TGTGCCAGCAGCTTGGGGCTAGCGGGAGGGAGCACCGGGGAGCTGTTTTTT
many	TRBV19	TRBD2	TRBJ2-1	CASSIDQPGLNEQFF	TGTGCCAGTAGTATAGATCAGCCGGGACTAAATGAGCAGTTCTTC
many	TRBV20-1	-	TRBJ2-7	CSARGLPEYEQYF	TGCAGTGCTAGAGGCCTCCCTGAGTACGAGCAGTACTTC